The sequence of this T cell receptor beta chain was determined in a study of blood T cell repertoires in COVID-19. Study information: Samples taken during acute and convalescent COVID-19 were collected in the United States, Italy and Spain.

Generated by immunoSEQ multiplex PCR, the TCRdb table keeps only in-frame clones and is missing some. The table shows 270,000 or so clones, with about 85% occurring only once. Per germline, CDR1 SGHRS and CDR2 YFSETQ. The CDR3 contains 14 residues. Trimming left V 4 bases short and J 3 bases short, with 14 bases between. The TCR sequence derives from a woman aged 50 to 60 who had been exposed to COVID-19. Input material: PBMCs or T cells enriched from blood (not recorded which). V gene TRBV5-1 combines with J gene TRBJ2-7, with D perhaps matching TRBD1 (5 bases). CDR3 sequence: CASSTDTRSYEQYF. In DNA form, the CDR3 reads TGCGCCAGCAGCACGGACACACGAAGCTACGAGCAGTACTTC.